Sequencing of this T cell receptor beta chain was carried out in a study of blood T cell repertoires in COVID-19. On the study more broadly: The analysed material was cDNA or gDNA that came from T cells, B-cell-depleted T cells, or PBMCs.

As originally analysed: Researchers report that nucleated cell counts were estimated from reference gene primer amplification. Some clones are missing from TCRdb's copy, which holds only in-frame ones; the method was immunoSEQ multiplex PCR. V and J calls and clone size are given by that table; D and trimming were obtained from the DNA. The data show roughly 63,000 clones, with approximately 79% seen just once and 30% to 40% held by the top ten. J gave up 5 bases and V 5 bases, and 7 bases lay outside the gene matches. Per germline, CDR1 SGHAT and CDR2 FQNNGV. The CDR3 contains 16 residues. Sequencing input: peripheral blood. J is TRBJ1-5 and V is TRBV11-2; 12 nucleotides match TRBD1. The TCR was taken from a human donor in a cohort sampled during active COVID-19. Here the CDR3 reads CASSGTGQGAYQPQHF. The CDR3 nucleotides are TGTGCCAGCAGCGGGACGGGACAGGGGGCCTATCAGCCCCAGCATTTT. Full variable domain (remainder filled in from reference TRBV11-2 and TRBJ1-5): EAGVAQSPRYKIIEKRQSVAFWCNPISGHATLYWYQQILGQGPKLLIQFQNNGVVDDSQLPKDRFSAERLKGVDSTLKIQPAKLEDSAVYLCASSGTGQGAYQPQHFGDGTRLSIL.